This TCR beta chain is from a study of cytomegalovirus exposure and HLA in healthy donors (dated by TCRdb to 2015 to 2018). Looking at the study overall: According to an earlier analysis of 550 to 750 of the donors, some 180 million T cells yielded over 100 million unique TCR beta sequences and more than 250 Gb of sequence data. About 330 gigabases of sequencing data and 70 million to 95 million unique TCR sequences made up an early release that covered 640 HLA-typed donors. In a later genetic analysis, genome-wide SNP genotypes for 398 of the 666 donors were used, and that subset was treated as a discovery cohort. The T cell repertoires of under 750 subjects were profiled by immunosequencing and related to cytomegalovirus serostatus. The study was designed to test whether signatures of past pathogen exposure could be identified by cataloging public T cell receptors. Rather than drawing on any new phenotypic data, the later analysis identified candidate immune exposures from TCR beta sequences and the way those sequences occurred across donors. In addition to the first cohort of 500 to 850 subjects, a separate validation cohort of 120 different subjects was used. To predict cytomegalovirus infection status, the study combined high-throughput TCR immunosequencing, statistical association of individual TCRs with disease status, and machine learning. The number of donors typed differed by locus, with 629-630 for A, B, C, DRB1 and DQB1, around 500 for DQA1, approximately 580 for DPA1, and under 490 for DPB1. In an earlier analysis of roughly 580 of the donors, high-throughput TCR beta sequencing was used to judge whether each TCR beta V gene segment behaved as functional or pseudogenic. Donor age, sex, ethnicity and CMV serostatus were compiled together with the repertoire data. Both class I and class II loci were covered by HLA typing, at four-digit resolution. Among some 400 genotyped donors of the cohort, an average of approximately 240,000 unique TCR beta nucleotide sequences was sequenced per donor, of which about 19% were non-productive. All discovery cohort repertoires had been generated using a single sequencing platform. Of the 398 genotyped donors, roughly 76% were placed in the genetic ancestry cluster associated with self-reported Caucasian donors. Roughly 5 DR-DQ haplotypes were handled as single units for association and clustering, since linkage in the cohort was strong. A later analysis re-examined previously published TCR beta repertoires from just over 650 donors and added high-resolution HLA genotyping to investigate patterns of TCR occurrence. What the research found in general, with its limitations: Some IMGT-functional V segments, including TRBV6-2 and TRBV6-3, could not be distinguished by the 87-base-pair reads and were therefore excluded. Linkage disequilibrium might explain the correlated functional status among segregating V segments, but an unknown experimental factor could not be excluded. Most TCR sequences were observed very rarely across donors, whereas some public TCRs were present in many individuals. For the cohort, immune exposure information was limited to CMV serostatus. The authors suggested that the approach could potentially be generalized to other disease states and immunological phenotypes. In a later analysis, HLA-associated TCR beta chains showed more clonal expansion and lower generation probabilities than non-associated chains that were equally common. Sequencing depth was assumed to be roughly uniform across donors in the presence/absence analyses, though that assumption may not hold. In this cohort, only TCR beta chains were sequenced, and detectable features were limited by the absence of alpha or paired-chain data. A further reported finding was that TCR beta sequences accurately predicted the HLA-A and HLA-B alleles for most subjects in the first cohort. Strong co-occurrence of HLA alleles, especially DR and DQ, made assigning TCR associations to individual alleles difficult. In vitro tests confirmed that a few of the cytomegalovirus-associated TCR beta chains recognize cytomegalovirus antigens. Because HLA typing was missing for some donors at each locus, association tests included only the typed subset. A later analysis associated 16,951 TCR beta sequences with specific HLA alleles at a false discovery rate of 0.05. According to a later genetic analysis, donors in an Asian-associated ancestry cluster had fewer N-insertions in productive TCRs than the roughly 670-donor mean. A later analysis found that TCR association rates varied across HLA loci, with DRB1 alleles showing the most associated TCRs and HLA-C alleles the fewest. V-gene and J-gene trimming of TCR beta chains was associated with a missense DCLRE1C variant in a later genetic analysis, and the association was replicated in an independent cohort. A cluster of highly shared sequence variants was judged likely to represent a technical artifact of the sequencing pipeline. An earlier analysis of 450 to 750 of the donors showed that most TCR beta V segments appeared in productive rearrangements either about 90% or about 30% of the time, which broadly matched IMGT annotations. Several of the top co-occurrence clusters appeared to be linked to parvovirus B19, influenza, CMV and Epstein-Barr virus, according to a later analysis. Because counts were too low, some 16 rarely observed V segments, including chromosome 9 orphons, were excluded from the earlier analysis of around 640 of the donors. A total of 164 TCR beta chains were listed by the study as associated with cytomegalovirus. The classifier was reported to diagnose cytomegalovirus status with high specificity and sensitivity in both the original cohort and the validation cohort. A later analysis found that most CMV-associated TCR beta chains appeared HLA-restricted, with HLA associations seemingly driven largely by CMV exposure.

V and J lose 1 base and 0 bases, and a span of 4 bases separates them. Including the terminal cysteine and phenylalanine, the CDR3 comprises 14 residues. The retained sequence is limited to the CDR3, 42 bases, with the frame set at the first base. The germline V gene sets CDR1 to SGHVS and CDR2 to FQNEAQ. Comment on this clone: It has no known antigen specificity. Nothing much larger sits one base from this clone, and base qualities are not available.

The cohort was made up of under 800 healthy bone marrow donors. All cohort members were sampled while nominally healthy, although unrecorded immune exposures were likely present. The donor tested CMV seronegative and was one of the 352 seronegative cohort members. Each donor provided a peripheral blood sample, and peripheral blood mononuclear cells were used for TCR beta sequencing. The Qiagen DNeasy Blood Extraction Kit was used to extract genomic DNA from the blood cell samples. Library preparation employed the immunoSEQ multiplex PCR assay. For the multiplex PCR, a mixture combining 60 forward primers for TCR Vbeta segments and 13 reverse primers for TCR Jbeta segments was used. The CDR3 region of rearranged TCR beta genes was amplified from genomic DNA by a multiplex PCR assay. The Illumina HiSeq System was used to sequence the amplified TCR beta libraries as 87-base-pair reads. From the authors' description of their analysis: Across the 600 to 700 repertoires, a later analysis counted some 81 million unique TCR beta chains, approximately 10 million of which were shared by at least two donors. Raw reads were error-corrected and collapsed into unique sequences by a nearest-neighbor algorithm in which closely related sequences were merged to remove PCR and sequencing errors. Alignment of CDR3 sequences to IMGT reference sequences was used to assign V, D and J gene segments. For a sequence to be retained, a match of at least six nucleotides to both a V gene segment and a J gene segment was required. Rearrangements were classified as productive when the CDR3 lacked stop codons and remained in frame with V and J, and all other rearrangements were classified as non-productive. CDR3 was defined by IMGT convention, running from the second conserved V-encoded cysteine to the conserved J-encoded phenylalanine. The earlier analysis of 450 to 750 of the donors excluded any sequence lacking an unambiguous match to a single V gene segment. An earlier analysis of some 500 of the donors classified V segments as functional when productive rearrangements were above 56.7% and as segregating when the standard deviation between donors was above 5%. A statistical classification framework was built to diagnose cytomegalovirus status from the catalog of TCR beta chain sequences. In a later analysis, TCR nucleotide sequences were compared against IMGT/GENE-DB human TR gene sequences so that V and J genes could be assigned. A later analysis assigned CDR3 sequences and most-parsimonious VDJ recombination scenarios with the TCRdist pipeline. A later analysis defined each TCR beta chain by its CDR3 amino acid sequence plus V-gene family, and excluded reads lacking a unique V-gene family. As a way to deal with suspected cross-contamination and a sequencing artifact, a later analysis dropped more than 500 nucleotide sequences that were highly shared and had low generation probability. In a later analysis, a clonal expansion index was calculated for each public chain from normalized within-repertoire ranks of inferred template counts. Generation probabilities in a later analysis came from a VDJ recombination model fitted to out-of-frame rearrangements, and those results were checked against IGoR. In a later analysis, hypergeometric tests were used to score TCR-TCR, TCR-HLA and TCR-CMV co-occurrence, with a repertoire-size bias correction applied to TCR pairs. To estimate false discovery rates, a later analysis permuted the HLA or CMV assignments 20 times. A later analysis grouped co-occurring TCRs with DBSCAN, adding TCRdist sequence similarity when clustering within HLA-allele-positive subsets. For co-occurrence clustering, repertoires with fewer than 30,000 or more than 120,000 public chains were excluded, along with five or six repertoires with anomalous nucleotide sharing. TCRdb re-hosts the immuneACCESS table, in-frame sequences only. Its copies lack some clones; in the studies checked, an unresolved V gene accounts for under half of them, and the cause for the rest is not known. That table furnishes V, J and clone size, whereas the DNA furnished D and trimming. This sample is represented by around 100,000 clones; more than 75% of them were singletons. The ten biggest clones cover approximately 1.9% of the sample.

The chain joins TRBV7-8 to TRBJ1-3; no D gene call is confident. This sequence was found in a woman in her thirties or forties in good health and CMV-seronegative. Sequenced sample: PBMCs. The CDR3 has the sequence CASSLGSSGNTIYF. The DNA reads TGTGCCAGCAGCTTAGGGAGCTCTGGAAACACCATATATTTT.